This T cell receptor (beta chain) was sequenced during a study of blood T cell repertoires in COVID-19. About the study: Samples of COVID-19 (acute and convalescent) were obtained from the United States, Italy and Spain.

TCRdb's copy holds only in-frame clones and misses some; the assay was immunoSEQ multiplex PCR. The sample carries about 86,000 clones, about 90% recorded once. Looked up from germline, CDR1 is SGHKS and CDR2 is YYEKEE (reference sequence). This CDR3 has 15 residues. The ends were cut back, 4 bases at V and 6 bases at J, with 16 bases in the middle. This rearrangement joins TRBV5-5 to TRBJ2-2; D is ambiguous. This clonotype was sampled from a human donor in a cohort sampled during active COVID-19. The sequenced sample consisted of peripheral blood. CDR3 DNA: TGTGCCAGCAGCCCCAGAGGCGCCTCGGCCGGGGAGCTGTTTTTT. It specifies CASSPRGASAGELFF.